The 9 T cell receptor beta chains listed next were all sequenced from one sample in a study of CD8+CD57+ T cells in acquired aplastic anemia. TCR beta VDJ combinations and CDR3 sequences were profiled from genomic DNA. TCRdb called the reads again in MiXCR, with one record for every CDR3 protein. The table has 400,000 to 450,000 distinct CDR3 sequences, 60% to 80% seen once. Specimen: sorted CD4+, CD8+, or CD8+CD57+ T cells (not recorded which) from PBMCs. The origin of the receptors is a human donor in good health, serving as a control.

On this clonotype: Being one base from a much bigger clone, this may be a read error. V gene TRBV12-3 or TRBV12-4 combines with J gene TRBJ1-3; D might be TRBD1 (5 bases). This CDR3 contains 12 residues. The CDR3 bases are TGTGCCAGTTTGGGGGTGGGAAGCACCATATATTTT. Encoded protein: CASLGVGSTIYF.

Comment on this clonotype: The conserved closing phenylalanine or tryptophan is absent in this CDR3, likely reflecting a read error. The DNA is omitted, as the CDR3 cannot be located on it reliably, and the CDR3 follows TCRdb's listing. The J gene is TRBJ1-2, the V gene TRBV2. From germline, CDR1 is SNHLY and CDR2 FYNNEI. Both ends counted, the CDR3 spans 14 residues. The CDR3 sequence: CASSLTTGRGHSPH.

The rearrangement uses TRBV7-9 and TRBJ2-7; D gene ambiguous. Deletions cut 1 base from V and 0 bases from J, with 10 bases between. Germline V gives CDR1 SEHNR, CDR2 FQNEAQ (reference sequence). This CDR3 region has 15 residues. Here the CDR3 DNA reads TGTGCCAGCAGCTTAGAACCGGGTCCCTCCTACGAGCAGTACTTC. Its translation: CASSLEPGPSYEQYF.

This clonotype has ten or more counts. This chain links TRBV20-1 with TRBJ1-6; no definite D call. The CDR3 sequence is 15 residues long. Trimming removed 1 base from V and 7 bases from J, with 14 bases in between. In germline, CDR1 is DFQATT, CDR2 SNEGSKA (reference sequence). Here the CDR3 DNA reads TGCAGTGCTAGAGGCCTAGCAGCAGACAATTCACCCCTCCACTTT. This codes for CSARGLAADNSPLHF.

The V and J genes are TRBV20-1 and TRBJ2-3; 14 bases line up with TRBD2. Germline V gene lookup returns CDR1 DFQATT and CDR2 SNEGSKA (reference sequence). V dropped 6 bases and J dropped 11; count of bases not matched to a gene: 4. The CDR3 sequence is 12 residues long. CDR3 nucleotides: TGCAGTGCAGTTGGACTAGCGGGAGGGCAGTATTTT. This sequence encodes CSAVGLAGGQYF.

This clonotype was seen just once. The CDR3 DNA sequence: TGTGCCAGCAGCTTAAGACCGGGACAGGGGTCTCCTTGGTACAATGAGCAGTTCTTC. Protein product: CASSLRPGQGSPWYNEQFF. The chain employs TRBV7-3 and TRBJ2-1, with TRBD1 matching 10 bases. The CDR3 totals 19 residues. Germline V gene data show CDR1 as SGHTA and CDR2 as FQGTGA. The ends lost 1 base at V and 4 bases at J; junction bases unmatched: 13.

This clonotype has only one observation. Germline and junction disagree at one end, which may indicate a read error. The CDR3 DNA reads as TGTGCCAGCAGCTTAACGGTGGGGAGTGTCTACGAGCAGTACTTC. It yields the protein CASSLTVGSVYEQYF. The chain links TRBV5-1 to TRBJ2-7, with TRBD2 as a possible D gene (5 bases). The CDR3 length is 15 residues. Germline lookup yields CDR1 SGHRS and CDR2 YFSETQ.

This clonotype has only one observation. One end of the junction fails to match germline, which may point to a read error. The gene calls are TRBV7-8 and TRBJ2-1; 7 bases line up with TRBD2. Per the germline V gene, CDR1 is SGHVS and CDR2 is FQNEAQ. This CDR3 comprises 15 residues. In nucleotides, the CDR3 is TGTGCCAGTAGTATTAAGGTCTTGGGGACTAATGCGCAGTTCTTC. Its protein product is CASSIKVLGTNAQFF.

About this clonotype itself: Sequence at one end of the junction differs from germline and may be a read error. This rearrangement joins TRBV7-2 to TRBJ1-4; TRBD1 is a possible D gene (5 bases). The CDR3 contains 14 residues. The germline gives CDR1 SGHTA, CDR2 FQGNSA. CDR3 in DNA: TGTGCCAGCAGTGTTGGGGCGTCAACTGAAAAGCTGTTTTTT. This encodes CASSVGASTEKLFF.